This is a list of T cell receptor beta chains from one sample in a study of early T cells in non-severe SARS-CoV-2 infection. TCRdb used MiXCR to reprocess the 5' RACE reads, holding one entry per CDR3 protein. Seen here are tens of thousands of distinct CDR3 sequences, about 4% observed once, and the top ten hold 4.4%. Sequencing was done on a sample of whole blood. Source of these receptors: an adult who was a healthcare worker with PCR-confirmed SARS-CoV-2 infection or an uninfected control (not recorded which). The CDR3 runs from the conserved cysteine through the conserved F or W. Size tells how often a clone was seen (once, few, many) or the class of an expanded clone, and some rows leave it out.

TRBV2 NA CAGTPQGDTEAFF
TRBV20-1 many CSANGQGGHEQYF
TRBV7-3 many CASSLTGMANSPLHF
TRBV28 many CASRAGTTHNQPQHF
TRBV12-3/TRBV12-4 few CASSPYPSNQPQHF
TRBV9 many CASSVRTGGGTDTQYF
TRBV7-9 few CASSPRDRPNEKLFF
TRBV12-3/TRBV12-4 many CASSRLAGGPGYEQYF
TRBV5-1 few CASSPWGEDTEAFF
TRBV18 many CASSPWADEAFF
TRBV2 many CASTPGEGSYEQYF
TRBV5-1 NA CASGWDNYEQYF
TRBV28 few CASSSERGDYEQYF
TRBV27 NA CASKGSAGGPEDEQFF
TRBV7-3 few CASSSDTHTGELFF